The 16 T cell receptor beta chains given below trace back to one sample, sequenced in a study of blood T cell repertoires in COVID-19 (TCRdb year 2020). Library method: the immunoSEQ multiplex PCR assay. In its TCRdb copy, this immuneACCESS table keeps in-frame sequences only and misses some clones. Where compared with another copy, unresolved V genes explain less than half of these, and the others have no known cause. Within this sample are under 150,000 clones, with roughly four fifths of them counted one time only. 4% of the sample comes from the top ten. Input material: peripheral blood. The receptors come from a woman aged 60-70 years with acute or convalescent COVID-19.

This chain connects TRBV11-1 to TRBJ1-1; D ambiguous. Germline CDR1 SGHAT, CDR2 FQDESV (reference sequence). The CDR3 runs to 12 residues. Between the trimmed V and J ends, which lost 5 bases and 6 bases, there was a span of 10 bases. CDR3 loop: CASSTGGAEAFF. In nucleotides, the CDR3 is TGTGCCAGCAGCACCGGCGGAGCTGAAGCTTTCTTT.

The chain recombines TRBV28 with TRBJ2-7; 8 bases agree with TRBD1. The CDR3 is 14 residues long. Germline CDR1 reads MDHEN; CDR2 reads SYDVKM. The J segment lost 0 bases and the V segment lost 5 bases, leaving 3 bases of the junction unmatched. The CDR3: CASSQTGDSYEQYF. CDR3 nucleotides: TGTGCCAGCAGTCAGACAGGGGACTCCTACGAGCAGTACTTC.

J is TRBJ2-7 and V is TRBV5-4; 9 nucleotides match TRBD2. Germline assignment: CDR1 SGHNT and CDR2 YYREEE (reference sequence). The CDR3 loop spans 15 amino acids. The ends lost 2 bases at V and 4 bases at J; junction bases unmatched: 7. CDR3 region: CASSLGTSLEYEQYF. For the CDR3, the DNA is TGTGCCAGCAGCTTAGGGACTAGCCTTGAGTACGAGCAGTACTTC.

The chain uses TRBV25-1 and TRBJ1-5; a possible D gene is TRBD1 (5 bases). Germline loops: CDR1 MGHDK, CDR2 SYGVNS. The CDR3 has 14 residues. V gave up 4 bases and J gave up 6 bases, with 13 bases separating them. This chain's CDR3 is CASSVSGVSQPQHF. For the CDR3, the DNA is TGTGCCAGCAGTGTCTCGGGGGTGTCTCAGCCCCAGCATTTT.

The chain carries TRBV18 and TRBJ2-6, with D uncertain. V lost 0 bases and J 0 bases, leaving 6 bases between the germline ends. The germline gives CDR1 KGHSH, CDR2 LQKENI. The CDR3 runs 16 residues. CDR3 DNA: TGTGCCAGCTCACCACCGGCCGTCTCTGGGGCCAACGTCCTGACTTTC. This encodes CASSPPAVSGANVLTF.

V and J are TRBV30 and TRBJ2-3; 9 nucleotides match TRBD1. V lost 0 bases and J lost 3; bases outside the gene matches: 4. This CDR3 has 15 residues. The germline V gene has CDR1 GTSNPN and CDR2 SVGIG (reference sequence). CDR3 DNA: TGTGCCTGGAGTGTACCTGGACAGGGGACAGATACGCAGTATTTT. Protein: CAWSVPGQGTDTQYF.

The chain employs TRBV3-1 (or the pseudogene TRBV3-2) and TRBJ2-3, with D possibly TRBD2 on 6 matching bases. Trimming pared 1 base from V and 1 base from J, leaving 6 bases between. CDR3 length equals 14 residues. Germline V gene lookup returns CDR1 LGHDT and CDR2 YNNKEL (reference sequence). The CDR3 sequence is CASSQAGGTDTQYF. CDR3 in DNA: TGTGCCAGCAGCCAAGCGGGAGGCACAGATACGCAGTATTTT.

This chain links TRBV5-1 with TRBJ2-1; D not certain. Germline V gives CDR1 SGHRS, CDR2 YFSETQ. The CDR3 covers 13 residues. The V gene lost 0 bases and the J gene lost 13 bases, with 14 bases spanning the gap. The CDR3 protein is CASSLGRASLQFF. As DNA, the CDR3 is TGCGCCAGCAGCTTGGGCAGAGCGTCCCTCCAGTTCTTC.

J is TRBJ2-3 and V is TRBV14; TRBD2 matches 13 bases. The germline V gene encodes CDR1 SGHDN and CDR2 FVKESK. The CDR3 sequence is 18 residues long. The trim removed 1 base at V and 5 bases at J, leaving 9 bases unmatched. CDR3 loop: CASSQGPPLAGGGDTQYF. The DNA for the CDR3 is TGTGCCAGCAGCCAAGGCCCTCCACTAGCGGGAGGGGGAGATACGCAGTATTTT.

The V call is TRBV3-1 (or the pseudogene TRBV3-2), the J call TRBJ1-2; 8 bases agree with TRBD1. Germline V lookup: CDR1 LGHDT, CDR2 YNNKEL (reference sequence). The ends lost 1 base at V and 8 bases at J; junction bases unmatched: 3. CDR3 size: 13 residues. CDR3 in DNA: TGTGCCAGCAGCCAAGGGACAGGGCAAGGCTACACCTTC. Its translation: CASSQGTGQGYTF.

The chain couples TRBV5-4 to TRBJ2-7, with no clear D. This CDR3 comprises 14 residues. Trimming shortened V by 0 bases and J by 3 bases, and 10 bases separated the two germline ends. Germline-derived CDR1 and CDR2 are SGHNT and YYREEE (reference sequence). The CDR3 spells CASSLGAPGYEQYF. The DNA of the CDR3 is TGTGCCAGCAGCTTGGGGGCCCCAGGCTACGAGCAGTACTTC.

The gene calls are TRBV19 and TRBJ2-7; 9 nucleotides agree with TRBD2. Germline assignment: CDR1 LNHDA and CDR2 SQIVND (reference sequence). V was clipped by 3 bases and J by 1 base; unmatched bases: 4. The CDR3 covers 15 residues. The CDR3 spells CASSIQGLASYEQYF. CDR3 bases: TGTGCCAGTAGTATTCAGGGACTAGCATCCTACGAGCAGTACTTC.

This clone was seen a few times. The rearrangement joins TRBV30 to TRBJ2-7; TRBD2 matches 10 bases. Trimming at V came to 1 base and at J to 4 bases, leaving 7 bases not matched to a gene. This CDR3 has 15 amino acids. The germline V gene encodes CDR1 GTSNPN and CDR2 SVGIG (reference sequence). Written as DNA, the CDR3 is TGTGCCTGGAGTGGTGGCCCTAGCGGGAGTTACGAGCAGTACTTC. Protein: CAWSGGPSGSYEQYF.

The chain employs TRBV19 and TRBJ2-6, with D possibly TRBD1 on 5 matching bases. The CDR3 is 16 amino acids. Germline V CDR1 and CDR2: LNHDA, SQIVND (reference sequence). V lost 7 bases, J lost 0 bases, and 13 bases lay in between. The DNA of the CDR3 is TGTGCCAGTAAGGACAACGGGTTCTCTGGGGCCAACGTCCTGACTTTC. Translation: CASKDNGFSGANVLTF. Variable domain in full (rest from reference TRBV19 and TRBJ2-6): DGGITQSPKYLFRKEGQNVTLSCEQNLNHDAMYWYRQDPGQGLRLIYYSQIVNDFQKGDIAEGYSVSREKKESFPLTVTSAQKNPTAFYLCASKDNGFSGANVLTFGAGSRLTVL.

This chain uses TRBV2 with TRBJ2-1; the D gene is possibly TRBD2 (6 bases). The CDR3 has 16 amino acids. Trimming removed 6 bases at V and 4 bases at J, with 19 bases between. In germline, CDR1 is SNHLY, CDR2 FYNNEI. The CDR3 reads CASRVIAEVPYNEQFF. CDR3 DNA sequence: TGTGCCAGCAGGGTGATAGCGGAGGTACCTTACAATGAGCAGTTCTTC.

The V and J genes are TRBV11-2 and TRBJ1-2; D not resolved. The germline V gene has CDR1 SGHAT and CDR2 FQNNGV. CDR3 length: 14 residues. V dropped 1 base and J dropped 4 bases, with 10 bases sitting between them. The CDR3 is CASSLGQATYGYTF. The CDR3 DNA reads TGTGCCAGCAGCTTAGGCCAGGCGACCTATGGCTACACCTTC.